This T cell receptor (beta chain) derives from a study of regulatory T cells in long-lasting Graves disease. Documented time point: persistent/refractory GD, antithyroid drugs over 5 years with positive TRAb. PBMC RNA was the source of the TCR library. Criteria from the American Thyroid Association guidelines were applied to diagnose Graves' disease. Each of the patients was recruited from an endocrinology department situated in Xi'an, China. In building TCR beta libraries, iRepertoire HTBI primers were used together with Arm-PCR of CDR3 regions. TCRdb ran MiXCR on the multiplex PCR reads and lists one entry per CDR3 protein. The sample includes over 350,000 distinct CDR3 sequences, around 20% of them seen just once. Whole-study findings and limits: Reduced TCR diversity was observed in persistent Graves' patients versus newly diagnosed patients.

A word on this clonotype: Its antigen is still unknown.

CDR1 is SNHLY and CDR2 is FYNNEI in the germline V gene. Trimming removed 8 bases from V and 0 bases from J, with 11 bases in between. The CDR3 has 14 residues. The sequence was obtained from a female donor with Graves disease. J is TRBJ1-3 and V is TRBV2; D ambiguous. Here the sequenced sample was peripheral blood mononuclear cells (PBMCs), taken when the disease was refractory, from a patient treated with antithyroid drugs. The CDR3 loop reads CASDQLASGNTIYF. CDR3 nucleotide sequence: TGTGCCAGCGATCAGCTGGCCTCTGGAAACACCATATATTTT.